These T cell receptor beta chains were read from a single sample in a study of post-analysis software for immune sequencing data. MiXCR, run by TCRdb on the PCR reads, gives a single entry per CDR3 protein. This table holds around 400,000 distinct CDR3 sequences, approximately 37% found once. The sample was blood. Receptor source: a girl aged 2 to 10 with multiple sclerosis. Both conserved end residues are part of each CDR3. D genes are given only for firm matches. Size values are once, few and many counts, or a class for expanded clones, and some rows have none.

D gene: -; clone size: -; V gene: TRBV7-9; J gene: TRBJ2-1; CDR3 DNA: TGTGCCAGCAGCTTAGCGTCTATTCGCGGGAACCCAACCCGCGAGCAGTTCTTC; CDR3 protein: CASSLASIRGNPTREQFF
D gene: -; clone size: -; V gene: TRBV7-9; J gene: TRBJ1-4; CDR3 DNA: TGTGCCAGCAGTCACCCGAGGCAGGGGTCTCTTAATGAAAAACTGTTTTTT; CDR3 protein: CASSHPRQGSLNEKLFF
D gene: -; clone size: few; V gene: TRBV11-2; J gene: TRBJ2-7; CDR3 DNA: TGTGCCAGCAGCTTTTATCTGGGCTACGAGCAGTACTTC; CDR3 protein: CASSFYLGYEQYF
D gene: TRBD1; clone size: -; V gene: TRBV7-9; J gene: TRBJ1-2; CDR3 DNA: TGTGCCAGCAGCCTCGCAGGGACAGGGGTTCGTGGCTACACCTTC; CDR3 protein: CASSLAGTGVRGYTF
D gene: -; clone size: -; V gene: TRBV27; J gene: TRBJ2-7; CDR3 DNA: TGTGCCAGCAGTTTATCGGGGCCATCCTACGAGCAGTACTTC; CDR3 protein: CASSLSGPSYEQYF
D gene: -; clone size: -; V gene: TRBV11-2; J gene: TRBJ2-1; CDR3 DNA: TGTGCCAGCAGCTTTCTGCAAACCCTCTTCAGGACTTCGGGGAGCTCCTACAATGAGCAGTTCTTC; CDR3 protein: CASSFLQTLFRTSGSSYNEQFF
D gene: -; clone size: few; V gene: TRBV12-3/TRBV12-4; J gene: TRBJ2-3; CDR3 DNA: TGTGCCTCGACGAGGAACGGGGTCACAGATACGCAGTATTTT; CDR3 protein: CASTRNGVTDTQYF
D gene: TRBD1; clone size: few; V gene: TRBV5-5; J gene: TRBJ1-6; CDR3 DNA: TGTGCCAGCAGCGGGGACAGGGTAAATTCACCCCTCCACTTT; CDR3 protein: CASSGDRVNSPLHF
D gene: TRBD1; clone size: once; V gene: TRBV10-1; J gene: TRBJ2-7; CDR3 DNA: TGCGCCAGCAGCGAGGGGACAGGGGAATCCTACGAGCAGTACTTC; CDR3 protein: CASSEGTGESYEQYF
D gene: TRBD1; clone size: -; V gene: TRBV12-3/TRBV12-4; J gene: TRBJ1-1; CDR3 DNA: TGTGCCAGCAATACACAGGGGTACACTGAAGCTTTCTTT; CDR3 protein: CASNTQGYTEAFF
D gene: -; clone size: -; V gene: TRBV29-1; J gene: TRBJ1-4; CDR3 DNA: TGCAGCGTTGTATCAGGGACTAATGAAAAACTGTTTTTT; CDR3 protein: CSVVSGTNEKLFF
D gene: -; clone size: -; V gene: TRBV28; J gene: TRBJ2-1; CDR3 DNA: TGTGCCAGCAGTTTAGGTCAGCCGAATGAGCAGTTCTTC; CDR3 protein: CASSLGQPNEQFF
D gene: TRBD2; clone size: -; V gene: TRBV7-8; J gene: TRBJ2-1; CDR3 DNA: TGTGCCAGCAGAAATCAGGGCCTAGCGGGAGTGGGGGGATCCTACAATGAGCAGTTCTTC; CDR3 protein: CASRNQGLAGVGGSYNEQFF
D gene: TRBD2; clone size: once; V gene: TRBV7-2; J gene: TRBJ2-7; CDR3 DNA: TGTGCCAGCGGCAAGGGACTAGCGTATTCCTACGAGCAGTACTTC; CDR3 protein: CASGKGLAYSYEQYF
D gene: TRBD2; clone size: -; V gene: TRBV7-2; J gene: TRBJ2-5; CDR3 DNA: TGTGCCAGCAGCTTAAATCAGCCTAGCGGGGGTCTTCAAGAGACCCAGTACTTC; CDR3 protein: CASSLNQPSGGLQETQYF
D gene: TRBD1; clone size: -; V gene: TRBV9; J gene: TRBJ1-6; CDR3 DNA: TGTGCCAGCAGCGAGAGGACAGGGACTAATTCACCCCTCCACTTT; CDR3 protein: CASSERTGTNSPLHF